The 14 T cell receptor beta chains listed next were all sequenced from one sample in a study of early T cells in non-severe SARS-CoV-2 infection. TCRdb re-called the 5' RACE reads through MiXCR, storing one row per CDR3 protein. Altogether some 78,000 distinct CDR3 sequences are present, about 12% being singletons, with the ten largest covering about 6.1%. Sample: whole blood. Receptors were obtained from an adult who was a healthcare worker with PCR-confirmed SARS-CoV-2 infection or an uninfected control (not recorded which).

This clonotype was seen a single time. The V call is TRBV3-1, the J call TRBJ2-7; D gene ambiguous. Trimming took off 1 base at V and 3 bases at J, with 4 bases between the two ends. There are 12 residues in the CDR3. CDR1 is LGHDT and CDR2 is YNNKEL in the germline V gene (reference sequence). The chain's CDR3 is CASSQVHYEQYF. For the CDR3, the DNA is TGTGCCAGCAGCCAAGTTCACTACGAGCAGTACTTC.

The chain employs TRBV3-1 and TRBJ2-2, with a weak D call TRBD2 (6 bases). V was pared by 4 bases and J by 7 bases, with 13 bases between. Germline V gives CDR1 LGHDT, CDR2 YNNKEL (reference sequence). The CDR3 totals 14 residues. Written as DNA, the CDR3 is TGTGCCAGCAGCCGACTAGGACGGGGCGGGGAGCTGTTTTTT. Encoded protein: CASSRLGRGGELFF.

This clonotype was observed a few times. The rearrangement joins TRBV30 to TRBJ2-1; TRBD2 aligns across 10 bases. The CDR3 runs to 14 residues. Per the germline V gene, CDR1 is GTSNPN and CDR2 is SVGIG (reference sequence). V was pared by 1 base and J by 8 bases, with 5 bases of the junction left unmatched. Here the CDR3 reads CAWSAGAGGHEQFF. CDR3 nucleotide sequence: TGTGCCTGGAGTGCCGGAGCGGGAGGGCATGAGCAGTTCTTC.

The V and J genes are TRBV11-2 and TRBJ2-1; 8 bases fit TRBD2. V dropped 0 bases and J dropped 3; count of bases not matched to a gene: 4. The V gene's germline CDR1 is SGHAT and CDR2 FQNNGV. The CDR3 has 16 residues. The DNA for the CDR3 is TGTGCCAGCAGCTTAGATATGCGGGGGGACTACAATGAGCAGTTCTTC. Its protein is CASSLDMRGDYNEQFF.

The chain links TRBV20-1 to TRBJ2-1; the D is unclear. The CDR3 consists of 11 residues. Germline V gives CDR1 DFQATT, CDR2 SNEGSKA (reference sequence). V was pared by 6 bases and J by 5 bases, with 8 bases between. The chain's CDR3 is CSARLHNEQFF. The CDR3 DNA sequence: TGCAGTGCCAGACTTCACAATGAGCAGTTCTTC.

This clonotype was observed a handful of times. The V call is TRBV6-5, the J call TRBJ1-4; D is undetermined. Between the trimmed V and J ends, which lost 0 bases and 8 bases, there was a span of 13 bases. The CDR3 spans 15 residues. Germline V gene data show CDR1 as MNHEY and CDR2 as SVGAGI. The CDR3 region has the DNA TGTGCCAGCAGTTACTCGAATGGACCTCTGGAAAAACTGTTTTTT. It yields the protein CASSYSNGPLEKLFF.

V gene TRBV6-2 or TRBV6-3 combines with J gene TRBJ2-3; D gene unclear. Trimming shortened V by 1 base and J by 5 bases, and 16 bases separated the two germline ends. Per the germline V gene, CDR1 is MNHEY and CDR2 is SVGEGT. CDR3 size: 16 residues. The CDR3 DNA reads TGTGCCAGCAGTTACTGGGCAGGATTATCGGGAGATACGCAGTATTTT. Amino acid sequence: CASSYWAGLSGDTQYF.

V and J are TRBV4-1 and TRBJ2-3; D ambiguous. The CDR3 consists of 15 residues. Germline V gene lookup returns CDR1 MGHRA and CDR2 YSYEKL. V lost 2 bases to trimming and J lost 2 bases, with 11 bases between them. CDR3 protein: CASSQSPQITDTQYF. The DNA for the CDR3 is TGCGCCAGCAGCCAAAGTCCCCAGATCACAGATACGCAGTATTTT.

This sequence joins TRBV27 and TRBJ1-1; no clear D gene. Per the germline V gene, CDR1 is MNHEY and CDR2 is SMNVEV (reference sequence). V was cut by 4 bases and J by 1 base, with 16 bases left in between. CDR3 length equals 16 residues. The CDR3 loop is CASSSLLQDTNTEAFF. The CDR3 DNA reads TGTGCCAGCAGTTCCCTCTTACAAGACACGAACACTGAAGCTTTCTTT.

The chain uses TRBV10-2 and TRBJ1-4; D possibly corresponds to TRBD1 (5 bases). The CDR3 is 14 residues long. Deletions cut 2 bases from V and 12 bases from J, with 16 bases between. Per germline, CDR1 WSHSY and CDR2 SAAADI. In DNA, the CDR3 is TGCGCCAGCAGTGAGATGGGCAGGGACGTGGAACTGTTTTTT. This translates into CASSEMGRDVELFF.

This clonotype was seen a handful of times. This chain links TRBV4-2 with TRBJ2-2; D unclear. V lost 1 base, J lost 0 bases, and 6 bases lay in between. Germline V gives CDR1 LGHNA, CDR2 YNFKEQ. This CDR3 is built from 15 residues. The CDR3 spells CASSQGPSNTGELFF. DNA for the CDR3: TGTGCCAGCAGCCAAGGCCCCTCGAACACCGGGGAGCTGTTTTTT.

In its sample, this clonotype was seen a few times. V and J are TRBV5-1 and TRBJ2-7; D possibly corresponds to TRBD1 (6 bases). The V gene's germline CDR1 is SGHRS and CDR2 YFSETQ. V shed 0 bases and J shed 5 bases, with 15 bases lying between them. The CDR3 has 15 residues. In nucleotides, the CDR3 is TGCGCCAGCAGCTTGGTTCTGACAGGTATAAACGAGCAGTACTTC. Protein product: CASSLVLTGINEQYF.

As regards this clonotype: Since a much larger clone is just one base distant, this may be a read error. This chain links TRBV28 with TRBJ1-5, with 7 nucleotides matching TRBD1. CDR3 length: 16 amino acids. Germline V gene lookup returns CDR1 MDHEN and CDR2 SYDVKM. After removal of 7 bases from V and 5 bases from J, the junction contained 14 bases not matched to a gene. The CDR3 DNA follows: TGTGCCAGCACCCCCCGGGGCAGGGGGACGTATCAGCCCCAGCATTTT. Protein sequence: CASTPRGRGTYQPQHF.

The genes are TRBV20-1 and TRBJ1-2, with D maybe TRBD1 (6 bases). Germline values: CDR1 DFQATT, CDR2 SNEGSKA (reference sequence). V was trimmed by 0 bases and J by 5 bases, leaving 16 bases between them. The CDR3 consists of 15 residues. The chain's CDR3 is CSARDRSGGQYGYTF. CDR3 in DNA: TGCAGTGCTAGAGATAGAAGCGGGGGGCAATATGGCTACACCTTC.